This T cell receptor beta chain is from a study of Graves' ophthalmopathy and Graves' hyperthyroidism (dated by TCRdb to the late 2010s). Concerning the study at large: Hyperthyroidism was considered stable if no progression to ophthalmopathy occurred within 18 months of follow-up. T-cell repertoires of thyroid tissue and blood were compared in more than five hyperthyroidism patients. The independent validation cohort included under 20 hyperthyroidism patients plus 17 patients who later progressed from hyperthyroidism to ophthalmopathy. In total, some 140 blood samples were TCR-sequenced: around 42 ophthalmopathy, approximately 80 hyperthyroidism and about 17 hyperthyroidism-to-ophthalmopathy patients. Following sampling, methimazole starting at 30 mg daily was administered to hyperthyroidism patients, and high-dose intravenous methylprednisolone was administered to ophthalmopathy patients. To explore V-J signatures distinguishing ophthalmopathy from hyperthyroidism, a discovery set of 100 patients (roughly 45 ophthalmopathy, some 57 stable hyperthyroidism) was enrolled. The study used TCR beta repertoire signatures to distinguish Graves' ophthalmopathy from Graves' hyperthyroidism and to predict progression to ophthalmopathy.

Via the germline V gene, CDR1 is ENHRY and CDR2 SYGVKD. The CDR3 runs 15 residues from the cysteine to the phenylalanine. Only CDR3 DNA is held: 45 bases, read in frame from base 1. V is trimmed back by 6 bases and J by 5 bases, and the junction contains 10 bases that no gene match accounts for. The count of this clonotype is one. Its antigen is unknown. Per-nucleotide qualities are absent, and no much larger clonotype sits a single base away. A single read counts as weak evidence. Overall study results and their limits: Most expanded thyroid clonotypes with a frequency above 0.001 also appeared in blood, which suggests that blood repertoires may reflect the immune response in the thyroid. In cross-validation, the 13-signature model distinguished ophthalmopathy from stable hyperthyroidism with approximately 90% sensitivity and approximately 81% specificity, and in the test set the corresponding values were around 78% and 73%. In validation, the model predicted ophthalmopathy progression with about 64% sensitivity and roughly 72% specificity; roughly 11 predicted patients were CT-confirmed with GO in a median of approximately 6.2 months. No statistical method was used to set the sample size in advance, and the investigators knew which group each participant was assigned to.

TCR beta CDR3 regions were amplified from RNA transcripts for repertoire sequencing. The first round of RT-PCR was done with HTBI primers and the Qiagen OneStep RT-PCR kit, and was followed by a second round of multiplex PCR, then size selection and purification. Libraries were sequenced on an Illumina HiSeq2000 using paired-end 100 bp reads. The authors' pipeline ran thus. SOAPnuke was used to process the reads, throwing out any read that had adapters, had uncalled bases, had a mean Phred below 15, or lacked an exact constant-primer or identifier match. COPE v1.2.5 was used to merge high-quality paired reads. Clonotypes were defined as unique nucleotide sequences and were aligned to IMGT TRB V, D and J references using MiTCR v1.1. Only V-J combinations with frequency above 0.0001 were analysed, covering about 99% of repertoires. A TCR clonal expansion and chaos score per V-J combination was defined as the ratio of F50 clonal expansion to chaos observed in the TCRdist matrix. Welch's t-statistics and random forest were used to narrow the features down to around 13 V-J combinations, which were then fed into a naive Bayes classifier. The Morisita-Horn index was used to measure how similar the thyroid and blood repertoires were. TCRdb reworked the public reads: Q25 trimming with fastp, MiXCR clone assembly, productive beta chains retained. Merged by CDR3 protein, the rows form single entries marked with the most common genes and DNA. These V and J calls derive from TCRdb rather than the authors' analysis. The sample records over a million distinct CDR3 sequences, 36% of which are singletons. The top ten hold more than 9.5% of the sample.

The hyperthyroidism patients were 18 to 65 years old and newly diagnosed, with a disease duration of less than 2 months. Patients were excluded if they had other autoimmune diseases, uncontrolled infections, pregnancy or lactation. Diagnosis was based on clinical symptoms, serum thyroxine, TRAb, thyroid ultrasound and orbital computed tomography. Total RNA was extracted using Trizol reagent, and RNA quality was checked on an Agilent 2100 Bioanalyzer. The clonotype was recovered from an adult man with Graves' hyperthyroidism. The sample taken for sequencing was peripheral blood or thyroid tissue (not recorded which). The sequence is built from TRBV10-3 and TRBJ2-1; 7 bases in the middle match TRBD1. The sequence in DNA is TGTGCCATCAGGACGGACAGGAGTGCGAACAATGAGCAGTTCTTC. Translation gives CAIRTDRSANNEQFF.